This T cell receptor beta chain is drawn from a study of Ad26.COV2.S vaccination and SARS-CoV-2 variants. Across the study: As a participant in COV1001, the donor was in the Ad26.COV2.S trial arm. Ad26.COV2.S given intramuscularly, once or twice 56 days apart.

Treatment indicated: some 20 received Ad26.COV2.S at low or high dose, single or two shots; 5 received placebo; per-sample allocation not given. It was on day 63 after the first vaccine or placebo injection that samples were taken. Ad26.COV2.S expressed prefusion-stabilized spike from the original Wuhan strain. Findings and limits, study-wide: The study found higher spike-specific TCR breadth in vaccine than placebo recipients.

A note on this clone: Its matching antigen is unknown.

The ends were cut back, 6 bases at V and 4 bases at J, with 15 bases in the middle. The CDR3 consists of 14 residues. Germline-derived CDR1 and CDR2 are SEHNR and FQNEAQ (reference sequence). TCRdb's table, derived via immunoSEQ multiplex PCR, lists solely in-frame clones and lacks some. The sample holds hundreds of thousands of clones; 75% to 90% are singletons and the top ten take around 5%. The rearrangement links TRBV7-9 to TRBJ1-2; weak D call: TRBD1 (5 bases). The TCR originated in a person between 18 and 65 years old who received the Ad26.COV2.S COVID-19 vaccine or a placebo. The sequenced sample was peripheral blood, obtained in a trial of Ad26.COV2.S vaccine versus placebo. CDR3 region: CASSQRDQIYGYTF. The DNA for the CDR3 is TGTGCCAGCAGTCAAAGGGACCAAATCTATGGCTACACCTTC.